Shown below are 21 T cell receptor beta chains from a single sample sequenced in a study of blood T cell repertoires in COVID-19. Assay used: immunoSEQ multiplex PCR; TCRdb lists only in-frame clones, some missing. The table has roughly 320,000 clones, around 90% seen once; the top ten hold 6.3%. The sequencing input was peripheral blood. These receptors all stem from a woman in her fifties or sixties with COVID-19, enrolled during active disease.

The table lists this clone with a count of one. The rearrangement uses TRBV7-2 and TRBJ1-4; D not resolved. Germline values: CDR1 SGHTA, CDR2 FQGNSA. CDR3 length equals 15 residues. Trimming removed 5 bases at V and 8 bases at J, with 18 bases between. The CDR3 loop is CASSPQAHSGEKLFF. The CDR3 DNA reads as TGTGCCAGCAGCCCACAAGCTCACAGCGGAGAAAAACTGTTTTTT.

The J gene is TRBJ1-4, the V gene TRBV20-1; the D is unclear. Germline-derived CDR1 and CDR2 are DFQATT and SNEGSKA (reference sequence). The CDR3 contains 16 residues. Between the trimmed V and J ends, which lost 6 bases and 0 bases, there was a span of 17 bases. The CDR3 DNA is TGCAGTGCCAGTGTACAGAGTAAAGCAACTAATGAAAAACTGTTTTTT. This codes for CSASVQSKATNEKLFF.

The CDR3 spells CASSPRGYSGATNEKLFF. CDR3 in DNA: TGTGCCAGCAGCCCGCGCGGCTACTCCGGTGCAACTAATGAAAAACTGTTTTTT. This chain connects TRBV5-6 to TRBJ1-4; D is unclear. Germline V gene data show CDR1 as SGHDT and CDR2 as YYEEEE. Trimming took 4 bases from V and 0 from J, leaving 19 bases between them. The CDR3 totals 18 residues. Full variable domain (remainder filled in from reference TRBV5-6 and TRBJ1-4): DAGVTQSPTHLIKTRGQQVTLRCSPKSGHDTVSWYQQALGQGPQFIFQYYEEEERQRGNFPDRFSGHQFPNYSSELNVNALLLGDSALYLCASSPRGYSGATNEKLFFGSGTQLSVL.

The chain combines TRBV13 with TRBJ1-1; tentative D call: TRBD1 (5 bases). Germline V gives CDR1 PRHDT, CDR2 FYEKMQ (reference sequence). V was clipped by 4 bases and J by 0 bases, with 15 bases between them. There are 16 residues in the CDR3. The CDR3 loop reads CASSSTESNMNTEAFF. CDR3 nucleotide sequence: TGTGCCAGCAGCTCGACAGAGAGTAATATGAACACTGAAGCTTTCTTT.

V is TRBV9 and J is TRBJ1-2, with 9 bases aligning to TRBD1. The CDR3 is made up of 15 amino acids. The germline V gene has CDR1 SGDLS and CDR2 YYNGEE. After removal of 4 bases from V and 0 bases from J, the junction contained 4 bases not matched to a gene. CDR3 nucleotide sequence: TGTGCCAGCAGCACCGGGGACAGGGCTAACTATGGCTACACCTTC. It specifies CASSTGDRANYGYTF. Looking up the rest from reference TRBV9 and TRBJ1-2 gives the full variable domain: DSGVTQTPKHLITATGQRVTLRCSPRSGDLSVYWYQQSLDQGLQFLIQYYNGEERAKGNILERFSAQQFPDLHSELNLSSLELGDSALYFCASSTGDRANYGYTFGSGTRLTVV.

The V call is TRBV18, the J call TRBJ2-1, with 12 bases lining up with TRBD2. Germline V gene lookup returns CDR1 KGHSH and CDR2 LQKENI. The ends lost 1 base at V and 6 bases at J; junction bases unmatched: 7. The CDR3 extends over 17 amino acids. CDR3 DNA sequence: TGTGCCAGCTCACCACTGGGGAGACTAGCGGGAGCCAATGAGCAGTTCTTC. Its protein product is CASSPLGRLAGANEQFF.

The rearrangement uses TRBV5-1 and TRBJ1-5; the D is unclear. This CDR3 region has 14 residues. V lost 0 bases and J lost 5, with 9 bases in between. In germline, CDR1 is SGHRS, CDR2 YFSETQ. The CDR3 sequence: CASSLDSGYQPQHF. In DNA form, the CDR3 reads TGCGCCAGCAGCTTGGACAGCGGATATCAGCCCCAGCATTTT.

This chain joins TRBV2 and TRBJ2-5; possible D gene TRBD2, 5 bases. V was pared by 7 bases and J by 0 bases, with 12 bases between. Germline CDR1 SNHLY, CDR2 FYNNEI. The CDR3 has 14 amino acids. CDR3 nucleotide sequence: TGTGCCAGCATGCGGAGACTAAACCAAGAGACCCAGTACTTC. As protein: CASMRRLNQETQYF.

J is TRBJ1-3 and V is TRBV15, with D perhaps matching TRBD1 (5 bases). The CDR3 totals 15 residues. Trimming stripped 2 bases from V and 4 bases from J, with 12 bases between. CDR1 LNHNV and CDR2 YYDKDF come from the germline V gene (reference sequence). The CDR3: CATSRQGWAGNTIYF. CDR3 nucleotides: TGTGCCACCAGCAGACAGGGTTGGGCAGGAAACACCATATATTTT. Full variable domain (missing parts from reference TRBV15 and TRBJ1-3): DAMVIQNPRYQVTQFGKPVTLSCSQTLNHNVMYWYQQKSSQAPKLLFHYYDKDFNNEADTPDNFQSRRPNTSFCFLDIRSPGLGDTAMYLCATSRQGWAGNTIYFGEGSWLTVV.

In nucleotides, the CDR3 is TGTGCCAGCAGCCAAAGGACTGAAAACACTGAAGCTTTCTTT. It codes for CASSQRTENTEAFF. This chain joins TRBV7-8 and TRBJ1-1, with D uncertain. V shed 5 bases and J shed 2 bases, with 12 bases lying between them. There are 14 residues in the CDR3. Germline V CDR1 and CDR2: SGHVS, FQNEAQ.

This sequence joins TRBV7-2 and TRBJ1-1; D may be TRBD1 (6 bases). CDR3 length: 15 amino acids. The V and J ends lost 4 bases and 3 bases respectively, with 15 bases between them. Germline V lookup: CDR1 SGHTA, CDR2 FQGNSA. The CDR3 region has the DNA TGTGCCAGCAGCTACCAGGGGATTACATACACTGAAGCTTTCTTT. It encodes CASSYQGITYTEAFF.

J is TRBJ1-3 and V is TRBV18; unclear D gene. The CDR3 sequence is 12 residues long. Trimming pared 3 bases from V and 8 bases from J, leaving 8 bases between. Germline CDR1 and CDR2: KGHSH and LQKENI. The CDR3: CASSPKADTIYF. The CDR3 coding sequence is TGTGCCAGCTCACCGAAGGCGGACACCATATATTTT.

This clone was detected only once. The V call is TRBV11-2, the J call TRBJ1-1; D not certain. The germline V gene encodes CDR1 SGHAT and CDR2 FQNNGV. CDR3 length equals 16 residues. The V gene lost 1 base and the J gene lost 0 bases, with 12 bases spanning the gap. The DNA for the CDR3 is TGTGCCAGCAGCTTAGGTGCAGGCGTCATGAACACTGAAGCTTTCTTT. Protein sequence: CASSLGAGVMNTEAFF.

This chain uses TRBV11-3 with TRBJ2-7; D unclear. The CDR3 sequence is 15 residues long. The V gene's germline CDR1 is SGHNT and CDR2 YENEEA. The ends were cut back, 1 base at V and 1 base at J, with 11 bases in the middle. The CDR3 is CASSLGASPSYEQYF. In DNA form, the CDR3 reads TGTGCCAGCAGCTTAGGCGCGTCTCCATCCTACGAGCAGTACTTC.

The chain is built from TRBV18 and TRBJ2-7; 9 nucleotides match TRBD1. The ends lost 6 bases at V and 2 bases at J; junction bases unmatched: 8. Germline-derived CDR1 and CDR2 are KGHSH and LQKENI. The CDR3 is 15 residues long. The DNA for the CDR3 is TGTGCCAGCTCCCGGCTAGGGACAGGGCCCTACGAGCAGTACTTC. Protein: CASSRLGTGPYEQYF.

The genes are TRBV5-1 and TRBJ1-6, with D possibly TRBD1 on 5 matching bases. This CDR3 has 16 residues. The germline V gene has CDR1 SGHRS and CDR2 YFSETQ. Trimming shortened V by 5 bases and J by 5 bases, and 17 bases separated the two germline ends. CDR3 region: CASSYSRQLNNSPLHF. In nucleotides, the CDR3 is TGCGCCAGCAGTTATTCTAGACAGCTAAATAATTCACCCCTCCACTTT.

V and J are TRBV4-2 and TRBJ1-2; the D gene is possibly TRBD1 (5 bases). V was clipped by 0 bases and J by 4 bases, with 15 bases between them. The CDR3 extends over 16 amino acids. Looked up from germline, CDR1 is LGHNA and CDR2 is YNFKEQ. CDR3 DNA sequence: TGTGCCAGCAGCCAAGAGGGCAGGGTAGGGATCTATGGCTACACCTTC. Residues: CASSQEGRVGIYGYTF.

The chain is built from TRBV18 and TRBJ2-3; 8 bases match TRBD1. The trim removed 2 bases at V and 4 bases at J, leaving 2 bases unmatched. The CDR3 has 14 amino acids. Germline lookup yields CDR1 KGHSH and CDR2 LQKENI. In DNA form, the CDR3 reads TGTGCCAGCTCACCATCAGGGGGCGCAGATACGCAGTATTTT. It codes for CASSPSGGADTQYF.

This chain connects TRBV5-1 to TRBJ1-2; weak D call: TRBD1 (6 bases). CDR3 length equals 14 residues. Germline V gives CDR1 SGHRS, CDR2 YFSETQ. V dropped 0 bases and J dropped 4 bases, with 10 bases sitting between them. The CDR3 spells CASSLGGQAYGYTF. The CDR3 DNA sequence: TGCGCCAGCAGCTTGGGGGGACAAGCCTATGGCTACACCTTC.

This sequence joins TRBV2 and TRBJ1-6, with 9 bases aligning to TRBD1. This CDR3 is built from 14 residues. CDR1 SNHLY and CDR2 FYNNEI come from the germline V gene. The trim removed 6 bases at V and 7 bases at J, leaving 4 bases unmatched. This CDR3 is CASRGQGDNSPLHF. CDR3 sequence (DNA): TGTGCCAGCAGGGGACAGGGAGACAATTCACCCCTCCACTTT.

V gene TRBV21-1 combines with J gene TRBJ2-4; TRBD2, the table's D call, was not compared with the DNA. TRBV21-1 is deemed a pseudogene. The CDR3 runs 16 residues. The CDR3 coding sequence is TGTGCCAGCTTACTAGCCGGTGAAATTGGGTGGCACATTCAGTACTTC. It specifies CASLLAGEIGWHIQYF.